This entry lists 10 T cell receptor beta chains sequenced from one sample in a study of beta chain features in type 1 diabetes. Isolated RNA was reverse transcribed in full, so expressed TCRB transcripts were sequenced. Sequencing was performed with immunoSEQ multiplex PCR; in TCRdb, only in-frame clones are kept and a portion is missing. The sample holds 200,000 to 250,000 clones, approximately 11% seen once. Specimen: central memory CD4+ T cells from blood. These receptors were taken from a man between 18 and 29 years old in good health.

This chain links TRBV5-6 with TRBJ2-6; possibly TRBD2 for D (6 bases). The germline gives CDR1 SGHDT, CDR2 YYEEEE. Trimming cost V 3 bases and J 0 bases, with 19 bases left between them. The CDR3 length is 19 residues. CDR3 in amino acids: CASSSAGKKGGSGANVLTF. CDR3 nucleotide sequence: TGTGCCAGCAGCTCGGCGGGCAAAAAGGGAGGCTCTGGGGCCAACGTCCTGACTTTC.

Here the CDR3 reads CASSSTLNEKLFF. CDR3 bases: TGTGCCAGCAGCTCGACATTAAATGAAAAACTGTTTTTT. V is TRBV7-2 and J is TRBJ1-4; no definite D call. Germline V gene data show CDR1 as SGHTA and CDR2 as FQGNSA. The CDR3 is 13 amino acids. V dropped 4 bases and J dropped 5 bases, with 8 bases sitting between them.

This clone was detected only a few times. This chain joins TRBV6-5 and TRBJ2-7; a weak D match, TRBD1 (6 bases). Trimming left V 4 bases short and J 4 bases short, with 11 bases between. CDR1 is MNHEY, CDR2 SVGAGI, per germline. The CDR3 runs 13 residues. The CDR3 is CASSFRQDYEQYF. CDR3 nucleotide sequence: TGTGCCAGCAGTTTCCGACAGGATTACGAGCAGTACTTC.

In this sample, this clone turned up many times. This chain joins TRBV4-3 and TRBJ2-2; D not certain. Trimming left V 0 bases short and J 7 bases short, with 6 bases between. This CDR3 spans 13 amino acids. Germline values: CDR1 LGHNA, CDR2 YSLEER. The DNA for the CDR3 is TGCGCCAGCAGCCAAGATCGGAACGGGGAGCTGTTTTTT. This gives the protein CASSQDRNGELFF.

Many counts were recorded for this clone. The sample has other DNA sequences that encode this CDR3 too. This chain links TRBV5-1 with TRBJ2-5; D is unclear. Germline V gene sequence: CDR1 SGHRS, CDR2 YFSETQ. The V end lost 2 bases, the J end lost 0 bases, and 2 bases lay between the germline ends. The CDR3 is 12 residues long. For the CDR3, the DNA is TGCGCCAGCAGCTTCGACCAAGAGACCCAGTACTTC. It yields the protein CASSFDQETQYF. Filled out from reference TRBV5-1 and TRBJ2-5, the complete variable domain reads KAGVTQTPRYLIKTRGQQVTLSCSPISGHRSVSWYQQTPGQGLQFLFEYFSETQRNKGNFPGRFSGRQFSNSRSEMNVSTLELGDSALYLCASSFDQETQYFGPGTRLLVL.

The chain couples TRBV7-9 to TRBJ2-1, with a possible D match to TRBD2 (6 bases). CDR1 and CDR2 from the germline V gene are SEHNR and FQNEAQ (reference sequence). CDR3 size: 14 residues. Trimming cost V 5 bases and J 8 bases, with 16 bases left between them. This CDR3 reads CASSERLVLYEQFF. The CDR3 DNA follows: TGTGCCAGCAGCGAAAGACTAGTTTTATATGAGCAGTTCTTC.

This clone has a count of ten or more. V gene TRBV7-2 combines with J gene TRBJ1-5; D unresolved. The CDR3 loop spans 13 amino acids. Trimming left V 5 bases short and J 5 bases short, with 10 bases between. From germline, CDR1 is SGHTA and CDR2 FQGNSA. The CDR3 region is CASSPTRDQPQHF. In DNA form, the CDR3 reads TGTGCCAGCAGCCCCACGAGGGATCAGCCCCAGCATTTT.

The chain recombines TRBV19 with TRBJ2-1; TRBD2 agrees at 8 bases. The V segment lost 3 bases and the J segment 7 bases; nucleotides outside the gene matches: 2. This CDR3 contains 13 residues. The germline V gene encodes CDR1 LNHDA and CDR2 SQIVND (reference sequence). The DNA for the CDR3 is TGTGCCAGTAGTATCCGACTAGCGAATGAGCAGTTCTTC. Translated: CASSIRLANEQFF.

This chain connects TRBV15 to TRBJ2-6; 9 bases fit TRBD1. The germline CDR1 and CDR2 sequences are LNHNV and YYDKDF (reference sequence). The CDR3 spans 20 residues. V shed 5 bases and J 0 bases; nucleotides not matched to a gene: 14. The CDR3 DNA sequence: TGTGCCACCAGCCGAGGTGGGGGGACAGGGCACGTCTCTGGGGCCAACGTCCTGACTTTC. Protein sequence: CATSRGGGTGHVSGANVLTF.

The CDR3 DNA is TGCGCCAGCAGCCAGGGAGCTAACGCATACCGACCGAACACTGAAGCTTTCTTT. Its translation: CASSQGANAYRPNTEAFF. The gene calls are TRBV4-3 and TRBJ1-1; D is unclear. V gave up 3 bases and J gave up 1 base, with 21 bases separating them. Germline V lookup: CDR1 LGHNA, CDR2 YSLEER. CDR3 length: 18 amino acids.